Here is one T cell receptor beta chain with its context. CDR1 is SNHLY and CDR2 is FYNNEI in the germline V gene. Trimming took 10 bases from V and 5 from J; bases not matched to a gene: 13. The CDR3 spans 14 residues. One entry per CDR3 protein results from TCRdb running MiXCR on the 5' RACE reads. In the table there are roughly 110,000 distinct CDR3 sequences, over 15% of which are singletons. This specimen belongs to a study of T-cell memory formation after mild COVID-19. The chain carries TRBV2 and TRBJ1-1; 7 nucleotides line up with TRBD1. The TCR comes from an adult woman who had mild COVID-19 (a few samples of this study predate the infection). Cell type and time point are not known. Source material: PBMCs or a T cell subset sorted from them (not recorded which). CDR3 in amino acids: CATRTGQESTEAFF. In DNA form, the CDR3 reads TGTGCCACCAGAACCGGACAGGAATCGACTGAAGCTTTCTTT.